One sample yielded the 9 T cell receptor beta chains listed below, sequenced in a study of cytomegalovirus exposure and HLA in healthy donors. PCR primers comprised 60 Vbeta and 13 Jbeta primers. Using immunoSEQ multiplex PCR, the repertoire was profiled, and TCRdb retains in-frame clones only, with some absent. This sample has 130,000 to 150,000 clones, with around 81% found just once. Sequencing was performed on PBMCs. The receptors were sampled from a man aged 35 to 55 in good health and CMV-seropositive.

The chain uses TRBV28 and TRBJ2-5, with 12 bases identical to TRBD2. The DNA end lines up better with TRBJ2-7; the J call may be wrong. CDR3 length: 15 amino acids. CDR1 is MDHEN, CDR2 SYDVKM, per germline. This CDR3 reads CASRPTSGRSYEQYF. The CDR3 bases are TGTGCCAGCAGACCTACTAGCGGGAGGTCATACGAGCAGTACTTC.

J is TRBJ2-1 and V is TRBV9; 12 nucleotides agree with TRBD2. This CDR3 has 17 residues. V was clipped by 0 bases and J by 4 bases; unmatched bases: 5. Germline CDR1 and CDR2: SGDLS and YYNGEE. CDR3 nucleotide sequence: TGTGCCAGCAGCGTAGCTAGCGGGGGGGCTTGGTACAATGAGCAGTTCTTC. Protein sequence: CASSVASGGAWYNEQFF.

The V and J genes are TRBV7-2 and TRBJ2-5, with D tentatively TRBD2 (6 bases). CDR3 length: 14 amino acids. In germline, CDR1 is SGHTA, CDR2 FQGNSA. The germline V and J ends were trimmed by 1 base and 5 bases, with 11 bases remaining between them. In nucleotides, the CDR3 is TGTGCCAGCAGCTTAGACCTAGCGCAGGAGACCCAGTACTTC. Protein sequence: CASSLDLAQETQYF.

As for this clone: One junction end does not reproduce the germline sequence, and a read error may be involved. The genes are TRBV20-1 and TRBJ2-2; the D gene is possibly TRBD1 (6 bases). This CDR3 contains 11 residues. Germline loops: CDR1 DFQATT, CDR2 SNEGSKA (reference sequence). The chain's CDR3 is CSARAEGGLFF. Here the CDR3 DNA reads TGCAGTGCTAGAGCTGAAGGGGGGCTGTTTTTT.

J is TRBJ2-3 and V is TRBV5-6, with a tentative D call TRBD2 (6 bases). V lost 4 bases, J lost 4 bases, and 19 bases lay in between. CDR1 is SGHDT, CDR2 YYEEEE, per germline. The CDR3 loop spans 16 amino acids. The CDR3 nucleotides are TGTGCCAGCAGCACCCGGACGCGGGGAGATTCAGATACGCAGTATTTT. This encodes CASSTRTRGDSDTQYF.

This chain uses TRBV11-2 with TRBJ2-7; 7 bases are shared with TRBD1. The CDR3 is made up of 13 amino acids. The germline V gene encodes CDR1 SGHAT and CDR2 FQNNGV. Trimming cost V 3 bases and J 3 bases; bases outside gene matches: 2. CDR3 nucleotides: TGTGCCAGCAGCTTCACAGGGGTCTACGAGCAGTACTTC. Amino acid sequence: CASSFTGVYEQYF.

The CDR3 DNA is TGCAGCGTTGCGAACCTAGCGGGAGTTTTAGGCGAGCAGTACTTC. It is translated as CSVANLAGVLGEQYF. V is TRBV29-1 and J is TRBJ2-7, with 10 bases identical to TRBD2. The CDR3 covers 15 residues. Trimming took 4 bases from V and 6 from J; bases not matched to a gene: 12. Looked up from germline, CDR1 is SQVTM and CDR2 is ANQGSEA.

V gene TRBV7-9 combines with J gene TRBJ1-1, with 9 bases identical to TRBD1. CDR1 and CDR2 from the germline V gene are SEHNR and FQNEAQ (reference sequence). The CDR3 is 14 residues long. Trimming removed 1 base from V and 6 bases from J; junction bases left unmatched: 3. CDR3 amino acids: CASSLDRGPSEAFF. In DNA, the CDR3 is TGTGCCAGCAGCTTAGACAGGGGGCCATCTGAAGCTTTCTTT.

In this sample, this clone turned up a few times. The chain couples TRBV5-1 to TRBJ2-5, with 9 bases fitting TRBD2. The J segment lost 4 bases and the V segment lost 0 bases, leaving 7 bases of the junction unmatched. The CDR3 runs 16 residues. Germline values: CDR1 SGHRS, CDR2 YFSETQ. CDR3 DNA: TGCGCCAGCAGCTTGGCCGTAGCGGGGGACGGAGAGACCCAGTACTTC. Its translation: CASSLAVAGDGETQYF.